This T cell receptor beta chain was sequenced during a study of T cells after posttransplantation cyclophosphamide. Study-level points and caveats: Blood and skin or GI T cell repertoires showed limited TRB overlap. Donor CD8+ memory clones often dominated recipient blood repertoires at later times. After PTCy, TRB diversity resembled that of CNI/methotrexate controls.

Germline CDR1 is SEHNR and CDR2 is FQNEAQ (reference sequence). This CDR3 region has 15 residues. With V trimmed by 1 base and J by 2 bases, 3 bases remained unmatched. Sampled 1 year posttransplant, controls received myeloablative marrow transplants, methotrexate and a calcineurin inhibitor. Notes on this clone: Its antigen is currently unknown.

Assay used: immunoSEQ multiplex PCR; TCRdb lists only in-frame clones, some missing. The sample consists of around 17,000 clones, 85% of them appearing once. The chain employs TRBV7-9 and TRBJ2-5; TRBD1 aligns across 8 bases. The source was PBMCs, collected after allogeneic stem cell transplant with calcineurin inhibitor and methotrexate. This receptor was taken from a female patient aged 18-30 years who received an allogeneic stem cell transplant from an unrelated donor, was CMV-positive, and had acute and chronic GVHD. Some T cells may be the graft donor's. The CDR3 sequence is CASSLVDRAQETQYF. Written as DNA, the CDR3 is TGTGCCAGCAGCTTAGTGGACAGGGCACAAGAGACCCAGTACTTC.